The next 21 T cell receptor beta chains were all read from a single sample in a study of blood T cells in healthy people across ages. Combining a sample-barcoded 5' primer with a J-beta primer mix, a second PCR ran for about 6 to 11 cycles. TCRdb reanalysed the 5' RACE reads using MiXCR and keeps one entry per CDR3 protein. This table has 1.5 million to 2 million distinct CDR3 sequences, approximately 50% appearing once. Sequencing was done on a sample of blood. These receptors were taken from a middle-aged woman in good health.

This chain connects TRBV7-2 to TRBJ1-2; 7 bases match TRBD1. There are 14 residues in the CDR3. The germline V gene has CDR1 SGHTA and CDR2 FQGNSA. J lost 3 bases, V lost 5 bases, and 6 bases had no gene match. The CDR3: CASSPGQDYYGYTF. The CDR3 DNA follows: TGTGCCAGCAGCCCCGGACAGGACTACTATGGCTACACCTTC. The entire variable domain, with the rest obtained from reference TRBV7-2 and TRBJ1-2, is as follows: GAGVSQSPSNKVTEKGKDVELRCDPISGHTALYWYRQSLGQGLEFLIYFQGNSAPDKSGLPSDRFSAERTGGSVSTLTIQRTQQEDSAVYLCASSPGQDYYGYTFGSGTRLTVV.

The CDR3 spells CSARDGDRARTEAFF. The CDR3 bases are TGCAGTGCTAGAGATGGGGACAGGGCGAGGACTGAAGCTTTCTTT. The V gene is TRBV20-1, the J gene TRBJ1-1; the match to TRBD1 covers 9 bases. Per germline, CDR1 DFQATT and CDR2 SNEGSKA (reference sequence). This CDR3 comprises 15 residues. With 0 bases clipped from V and 5 bases from J, the junction kept 7 bases outside the gene matches.

V and J are TRBV7-2 and TRBJ2-4; the D is unclear. V gave up 4 bases and J gave up 0 bases, with 13 bases separating them. This CDR3 contains 16 residues. Germline V lookup: CDR1 SGHTA, CDR2 FQGNSA. The CDR3 sequence is CASSSGQNIAKNIQYF. In DNA form, the CDR3 reads TGTGCCAGCAGCTCAGGCCAGAATATAGCCAAAAACATTCAGTACTTC.

DNA for the CDR3: TGTGCCAGCAGCTTAGAGGTCTCCGGGCGGTTCTTC. Translation gives CASSLEVSGRFF. V is TRBV7-9 and J is TRBJ2-1; D ambiguous. Germline CDR1 is SEHNR and CDR2 is FQNEAQ (reference sequence). Trimming cost V 1 base and J 15 bases, with 13 bases left between them. CDR3 size: 12 residues.

A word on this clonotype: Germline and junction disagree at one end, which may indicate a read error. Written as DNA, the CDR3 is TGTGCCAGCAGTCCCGGACTTCACAATGGGCAGTTCTTC. Its translation: CASSPGLHNGQFF. The chain has TRBV27 and TRBJ2-1; the D gene is possibly TRBD2 (5 bases). This CDR3 spans 13 amino acids. Germline values: CDR1 MNHEY, CDR2 SMNVEV (reference sequence).

This clonotype was seen a handful of times. The rearrangement uses TRBV15 and TRBJ2-6, with D possibly being TRBD1 (6 bases). CDR3 size: 18 residues. V was trimmed by 0 bases and J by 3 bases, leaving 15 bases between them. Looked up from germline, CDR1 is LNHNV and CDR2 is YYDKDF (reference sequence). CDR3 coding DNA: TGTGCCACCAGCAGAGATTTAGTTGGGGGCCATGGGGCCAACGTCCTGACTTTC. It encodes CATSRDLVGGHGANVLTF.

Of note for this clonotype: A junction boundary mismatches the germline segment, possibly from a read error. V gene TRBV11-1 combines with J gene TRBJ2-1, with 15 bases that match TRBD2. Germline V gene lookup returns CDR1 SGHAT and CDR2 FQDESV (reference sequence). This CDR3 comprises 21 residues. In nucleotides, the CDR3 is TGTGCCACCAGCTTAATCCAGGCCCCCGGGACTAGCGGGGGGCCGGGGAATGAGCAGTTCTTC. Its translation: CATSLIQAPGTSGGPGNEQFF.

This clonotype has just a few counts. CDR3: CASRGFSYNEQFF. For the CDR3, the DNA is TGTGCCAGCAGGGGCTTCTCCTACAATGAGCAGTTCTTC. V and J are TRBV28 and TRBJ2-1; D remains unclear. This CDR3 comprises 13 residues. V lost 6 bases and J lost 0, with 6 bases in between. The germline gives CDR1 MDHEN, CDR2 SYDVKM.

For the CDR3, the DNA is TGCGCCAGCAGGCTACAGATCTCTGGGGCCAACGTCCTGACTTTC. It specifies CASRLQISGANVLTF. The chain combines TRBV5-1 with TRBJ2-6; D is uncertain. The CDR3 is 15 residues long. V was shortened by 5 bases and J by 0 bases, with 9 bases between the two germline ends. Germline lookup yields CDR1 SGHRS and CDR2 YFSETQ.

This chain uses TRBV20-1 with TRBJ2-7; D might be TRBD1 or TRBD2, each matching 5 bases. The CDR3 loop spans 15 amino acids. The ends were cut back, 0 bases at V and 2 bases at J, with 14 bases in the middle. Germline V lookup: CDR1 DFQATT, CDR2 SNEGSKA (reference sequence). The DNA for the CDR3 is TGCAGTGCTAGAGATCTTGACGGGGCTCCCTACGAGCAGTACTTC. Residues: CSARDLDGAPYEQYF.

The table lists this clonotype with a few counts. The chain recombines TRBV7-2 with TRBJ2-5, with TRBD1 identical over 11 bases. Unmatched junction bases numbered 8, after V lost 6 bases and J lost 2 bases. The CDR3 is 16 residues long. CDR1 and CDR2 (germline): SGHTA, FQGNSA. DNA for the CDR3: TGTGCCAGCAGACCAGTAGGGGACAGGGGGCAAGAGACCCAGTACTTC. Its protein product is CASRPVGDRGQETQYF.

This clonotype was observed a handful of times. CDR3 in DNA: TGTGCCAGCAGTTCCCAACAGGACTACTCCTACGAGCAGTACTTC. Residues: CASSSQQDYSYEQYF. The chain recombines TRBV27 with TRBJ2-7; D possibly corresponds to TRBD2 (6 bases). This CDR3 is built from 15 residues. Trimming left V 4 bases short and J 0 bases short, with 13 bases between. Germline CDR1 reads MNHEY; CDR2 reads SMNVEV (reference sequence).

The gene calls are TRBV6-2 or TRBV6-3 and TRBJ2-5; TRBD2 matches at 8 bases. CDR1 and CDR2 (germline): MNHEY, SVGEGT. The CDR3 spans 18 residues. The ends lost 0 bases at V and 0 bases at J; junction bases unmatched: 9. In nucleotides, the CDR3 is TGTGCCAGCAGTTACTCGAGGAGCGGGGGTGTCCACCAAGAGACCCAGTACTTC. It specifies CASSYSRSGGVHQETQYF.

Concerning this clonotype: At one boundary the junction diverges from the germline segment, which might be a read error. The chain joins TRBV27 to TRBJ2-1; 10 bases are a match to TRBD2. The germline gives CDR1 MNHEY, CDR2 SMNVEV (reference sequence). This CDR3 has 15 amino acids. Here the CDR3 reads CTSNLAGGLYNEQFF. CDR3 DNA: TGTACCAGCAATTTAGCGGGGGGCCTGTACAATGAGCAGTTCTTC.

This clonotype has more than one count but fewer than ten. V usage is TRBV20-1 and J usage is TRBJ1-5; no definite D call. CDR1 and CDR2 (germline): DFQATT, SNEGSKA (reference sequence). The CDR3 extends over 13 amino acids. Trimming took 3 bases from V and 3 from J, leaving 9 bases between them. The CDR3 coding sequence is TGCAGTGCTAGCTTCCAGTACAATCAGCCCCAGCATTTT. This translates into CSASFQYNQPQHF.

In this sample, this clonotype turned up a few times. CDR3 nucleotides: TGTGCCAGCAGTTTTAAACCCGGGCGCGCCTCCTACGAGCAGTACTTC. Protein: CASSFKPGRASYEQYF. This chain links TRBV27 with TRBJ2-7; D is undetermined. CDR1 and CDR2 (germline): MNHEY, SMNVEV (reference sequence). The CDR3 length is 16 residues. V dropped 3 bases and J dropped 0 bases, with 15 bases sitting between them.

The chain joins TRBV6-5 to TRBJ2-5; 10 positions match TRBD1. V lost 2 bases to trimming and J lost 11 bases; unmatched junction nucleotides: 17. The CDR3 consists of 17 residues. The germline V gene encodes CDR1 MNHEY and CDR2 SVGAGI. The CDR3: CASSYHTGQGVGNEQYF. The CDR3 DNA follows: TGTGCCAGCAGTTACCACACCGGACAGGGGGTGGGTAATGAGCAGTACTTC.

The chain employs TRBV20-1 and TRBJ2-5; TRBD1 aligns across 10 bases. The DNA matches TRBJ2-7 better at its end, which makes the J call doubtful. The length of the CDR3 is 14 residues. Germline CDR1 reads DFQATT; CDR2 reads SNEGSKA (reference sequence). CDR3 nucleotide sequence: TGCAGTGCTCGCACTTCCGGGACAGGGGCCGAGCAGTACTTC. Encoded protein: CSARTSGTGAEQYF.

The chain has TRBV4-3 and TRBJ1-1; D gene ambiguous. The CDR3 has 13 residues. In germline, CDR1 is LGHNA, CDR2 YSLEER. V lost 0 bases, J lost 7 bases, and 9 bases lay in between. CDR3 nucleotide sequence: TGCGCCAGCAGCCAAGAATTACGAAGTGAAGCTTTCTTT. Its protein product is CASSQELRSEAFF.

The J gene is TRBJ2-5, the V gene TRBV20-1; D is perhaps TRBD2 (5 bases). This CDR3 contains 13 residues. V dropped 6 bases and J dropped 2 bases, with 13 bases sitting between them. Germline CDR1 and CDR2: DFQATT and SNEGSKA (reference sequence). CDR3 sequence reads: CSAPSLAQETQYF. The CDR3 DNA reads TGCAGTGCCCCGTCTCTAGCTCAAGAGACCCAGTACTTC.

This clonotype has just a few counts. The chain combines TRBV4-2 with TRBJ1-4; the D is unclear. Trimming shortened V by 0 bases and J by 9 bases, and 11 bases separated the two germline ends. CDR1 is LGHNA and CDR2 is YNFKEQ in the germline V gene. The CDR3 runs to 14 residues. This CDR3 reads CASSQEGQLKKLFF. CDR3 nucleotide sequence: TGTGCCAGCAGCCAAGAGGGCCAGCTTAAAAAACTGTTTTTT.